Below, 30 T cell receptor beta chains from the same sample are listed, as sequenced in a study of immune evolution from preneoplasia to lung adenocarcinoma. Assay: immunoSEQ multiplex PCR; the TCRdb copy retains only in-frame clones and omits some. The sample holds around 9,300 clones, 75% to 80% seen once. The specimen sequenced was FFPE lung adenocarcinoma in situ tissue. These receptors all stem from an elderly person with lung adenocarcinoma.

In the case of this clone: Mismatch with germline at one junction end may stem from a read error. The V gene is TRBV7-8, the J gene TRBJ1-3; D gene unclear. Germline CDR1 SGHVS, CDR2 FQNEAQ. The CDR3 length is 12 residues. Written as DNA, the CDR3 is TGTGCCAGCGGCTTCGTCGGAAACACCATATATTTT. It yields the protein CASGFVGNTIYF.

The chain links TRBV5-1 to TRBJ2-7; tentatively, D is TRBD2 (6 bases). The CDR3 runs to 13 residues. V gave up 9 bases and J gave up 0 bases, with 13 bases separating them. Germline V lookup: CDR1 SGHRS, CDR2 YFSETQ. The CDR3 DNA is TGCGCCACGCCGGGACTTTCCTCCTACGAGCAGTACTTC. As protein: CATPGLSSYEQYF.

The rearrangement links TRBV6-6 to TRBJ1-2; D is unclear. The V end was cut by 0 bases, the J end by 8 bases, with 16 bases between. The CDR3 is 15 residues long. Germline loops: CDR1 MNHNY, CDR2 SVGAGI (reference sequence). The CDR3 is CASSYSPMSVGGYTF. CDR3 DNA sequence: TGTGCCAGCAGTTACTCCCCAATGTCCGTGGGGGGCTACACCTTC.

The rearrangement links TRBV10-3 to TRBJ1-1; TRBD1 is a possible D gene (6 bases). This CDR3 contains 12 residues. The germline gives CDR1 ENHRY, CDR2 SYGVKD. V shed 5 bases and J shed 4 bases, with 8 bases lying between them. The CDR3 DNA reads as TGTGCCATCAGTCCGGACAGCACTGAAGCTTTCTTT. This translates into CAISPDSTEAFF.

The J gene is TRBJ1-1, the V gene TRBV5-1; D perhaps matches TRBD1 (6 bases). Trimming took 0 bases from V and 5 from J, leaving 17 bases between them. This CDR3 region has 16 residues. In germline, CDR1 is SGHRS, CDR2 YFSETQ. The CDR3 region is CASSLGQQGIGTEAFF. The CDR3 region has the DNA TGCGCCAGCAGCTTGGGACAGCAGGGGATCGGAACTGAAGCTTTCTTT.

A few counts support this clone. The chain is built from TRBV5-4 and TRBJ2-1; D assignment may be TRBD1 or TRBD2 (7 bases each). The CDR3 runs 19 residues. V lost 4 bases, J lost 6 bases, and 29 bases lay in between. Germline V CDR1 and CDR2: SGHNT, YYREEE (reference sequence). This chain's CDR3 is CASSPPAGRGHEVINEQFF. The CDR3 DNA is TGTGCCAGCAGCCCCCCCGCGGGGAGGGGGCACGAGGTTATCAATGAGCAGTTCTTC.

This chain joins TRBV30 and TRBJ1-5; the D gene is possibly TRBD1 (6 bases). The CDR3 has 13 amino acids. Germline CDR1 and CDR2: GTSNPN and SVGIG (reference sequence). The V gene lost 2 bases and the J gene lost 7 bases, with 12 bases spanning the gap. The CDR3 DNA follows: TGTGCCTGGAGTTACGCTGGGGGCCAGCCCCAGCATTTT. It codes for CAWSYAGGQPQHF.

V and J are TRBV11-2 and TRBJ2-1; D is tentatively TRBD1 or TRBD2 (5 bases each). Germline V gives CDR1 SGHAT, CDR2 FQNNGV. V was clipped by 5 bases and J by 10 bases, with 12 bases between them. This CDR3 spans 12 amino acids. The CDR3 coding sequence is TGTGCCAGCAGCGCGATTGGGGGAGAGCAGTTCTTC. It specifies CASSAIGGEQFF.

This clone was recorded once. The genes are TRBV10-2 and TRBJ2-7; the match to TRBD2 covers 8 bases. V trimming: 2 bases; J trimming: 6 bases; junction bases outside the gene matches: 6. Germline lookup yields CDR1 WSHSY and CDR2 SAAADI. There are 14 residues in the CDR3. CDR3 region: CASSEPGTSSEQYF. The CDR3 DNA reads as TGCGCCAGCAGTGAGCCCGGGACTAGTAGCGAGCAGTACTTC.

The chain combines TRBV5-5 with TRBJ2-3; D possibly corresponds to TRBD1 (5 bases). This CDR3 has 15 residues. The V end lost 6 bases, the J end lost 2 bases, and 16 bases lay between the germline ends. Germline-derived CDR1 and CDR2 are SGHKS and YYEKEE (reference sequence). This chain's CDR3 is CASTPRVPHTDTQYF. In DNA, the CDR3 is TGTGCCAGCACACCCAGGGTCCCTCACACAGATACGCAGTATTTT.

The chain's CDR3 is CASSYTARGNTEAFF. The CDR3 DNA sequence: TGTGCCAGCAGCTATACCGCCAGGGGGAACACTGAAGCTTTCTTT. The V call is TRBV6-6, the J call TRBJ1-1; tentatively, D is TRBD1 (6 bases). Germline lookup yields CDR1 MNHNY and CDR2 SVGAGI (reference sequence). Deletions cut 6 bases from V and 1 base from J, with 15 bases between. This CDR3 has 15 residues.

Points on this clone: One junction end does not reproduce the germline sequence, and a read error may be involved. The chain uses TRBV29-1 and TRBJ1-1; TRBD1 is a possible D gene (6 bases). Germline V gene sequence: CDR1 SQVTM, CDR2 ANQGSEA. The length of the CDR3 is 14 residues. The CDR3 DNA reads TGCAACGTTGGGTTGGGGGCCACGGGGACTGAAGCTTTCTTT. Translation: CNVGLGATGTEAFF.

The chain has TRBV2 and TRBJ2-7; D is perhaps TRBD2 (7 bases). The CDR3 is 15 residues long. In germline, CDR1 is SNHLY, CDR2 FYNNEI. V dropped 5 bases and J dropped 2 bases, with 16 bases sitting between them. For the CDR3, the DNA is TGTGCCAGCAGTCCCCAACGGGGGGCCACCTACGAGCAGTACTTC. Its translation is CASSPQRGATYEQYF.

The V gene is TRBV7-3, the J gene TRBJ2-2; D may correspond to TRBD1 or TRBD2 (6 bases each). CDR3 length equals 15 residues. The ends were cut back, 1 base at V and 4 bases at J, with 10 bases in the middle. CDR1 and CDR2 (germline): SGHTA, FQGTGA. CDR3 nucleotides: TGTGCCAGCAGCTTAATGGGGGGCGGCACCGGGGAGCTGTTTTTT. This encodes CASSLMGGGTGELFF.

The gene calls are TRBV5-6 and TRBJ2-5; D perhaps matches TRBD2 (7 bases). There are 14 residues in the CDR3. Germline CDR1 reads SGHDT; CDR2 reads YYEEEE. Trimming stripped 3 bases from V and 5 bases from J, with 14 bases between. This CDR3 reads CASSSIGGRETQYF. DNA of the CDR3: TGTGCCAGCAGCTCGATCGGGGGGCGGGAGACCCAGTACTTC.

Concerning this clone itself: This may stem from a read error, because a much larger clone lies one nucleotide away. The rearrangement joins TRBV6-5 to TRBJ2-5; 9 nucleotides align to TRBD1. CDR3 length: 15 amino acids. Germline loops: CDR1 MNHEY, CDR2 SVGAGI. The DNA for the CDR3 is TGTGTCAGCAGACCGGGACAGGGCGACCAAGAGACCCAGTACTTC. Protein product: CVSRPGQGDQETQYF.

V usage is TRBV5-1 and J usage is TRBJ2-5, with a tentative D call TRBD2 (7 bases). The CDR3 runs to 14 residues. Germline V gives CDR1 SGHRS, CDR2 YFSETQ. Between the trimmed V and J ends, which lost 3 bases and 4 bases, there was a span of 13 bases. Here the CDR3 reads CASSSGGGGETQYF. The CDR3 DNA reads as TGCGCCAGCAGCTCGGGGGGCGGCGGAGAGACCCAGTACTTC.

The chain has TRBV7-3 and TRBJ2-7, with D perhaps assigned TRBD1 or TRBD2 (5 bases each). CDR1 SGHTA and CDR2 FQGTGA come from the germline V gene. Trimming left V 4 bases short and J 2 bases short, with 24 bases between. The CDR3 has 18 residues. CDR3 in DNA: TGTGCCAGCAGCTCCTACACTTCCCCCAGGGACCGAACCTACGAGCAGTACTTC. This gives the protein CASSSYTSPRDRTYEQYF.

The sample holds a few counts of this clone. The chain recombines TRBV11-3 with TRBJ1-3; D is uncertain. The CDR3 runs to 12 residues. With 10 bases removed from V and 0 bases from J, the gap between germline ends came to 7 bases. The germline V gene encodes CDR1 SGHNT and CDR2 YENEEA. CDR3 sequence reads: CATGLSGNTIYF. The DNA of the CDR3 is TGTGCCACCGGCCTCTCTGGAAACACCATATATTTT.

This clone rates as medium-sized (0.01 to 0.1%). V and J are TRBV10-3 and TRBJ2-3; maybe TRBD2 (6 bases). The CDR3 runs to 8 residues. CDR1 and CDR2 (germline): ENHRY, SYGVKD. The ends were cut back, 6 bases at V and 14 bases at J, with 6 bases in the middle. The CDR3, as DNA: TGTGCCATCAGGGGGGGGTATTTT. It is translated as CAIRGGYF.

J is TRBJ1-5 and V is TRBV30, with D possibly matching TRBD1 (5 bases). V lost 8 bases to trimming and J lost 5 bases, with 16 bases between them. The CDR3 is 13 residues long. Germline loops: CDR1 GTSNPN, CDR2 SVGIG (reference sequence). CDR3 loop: CAGGRQGYQPQHF. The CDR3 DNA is TGTGCCGGGGGACGCCAGGGATATCAGCCCCAGCATTTT.

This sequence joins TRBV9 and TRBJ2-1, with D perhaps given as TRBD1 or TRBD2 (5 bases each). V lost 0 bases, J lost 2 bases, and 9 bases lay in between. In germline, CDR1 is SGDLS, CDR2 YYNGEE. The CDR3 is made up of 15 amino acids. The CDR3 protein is CASSVARGPYNEQFF. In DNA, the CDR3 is TGTGCCAGCAGCGTAGCGAGGGGACCCTACAATGAGCAGTTCTTC. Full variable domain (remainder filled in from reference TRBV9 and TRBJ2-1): DSGVTQTPKHLITATGQRVTLRCSPRSGDLSVYWYQQSLDQGLQFLIQYYNGEERAKGNILERFSAQQFPDLHSELNLSSLELGDSALYFCASSVARGPYNEQFFGPGTRLTVL.

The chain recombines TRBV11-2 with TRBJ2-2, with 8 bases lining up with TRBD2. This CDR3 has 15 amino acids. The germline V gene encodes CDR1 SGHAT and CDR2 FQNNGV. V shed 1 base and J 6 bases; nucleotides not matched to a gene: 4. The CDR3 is CASSLAVLAAGELFF. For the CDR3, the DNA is TGTGCCAGCAGCTTAGCCGTACTAGCGGCCGGGGAGCTGTTTTTT.

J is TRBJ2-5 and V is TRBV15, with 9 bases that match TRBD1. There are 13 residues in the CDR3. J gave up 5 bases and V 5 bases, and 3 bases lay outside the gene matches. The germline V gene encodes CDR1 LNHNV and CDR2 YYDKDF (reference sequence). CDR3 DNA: TGTGCCACCAGCTGGACAGGGGTCGAGACCCAGTACTTC. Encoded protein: CATSWTGVETQYF.

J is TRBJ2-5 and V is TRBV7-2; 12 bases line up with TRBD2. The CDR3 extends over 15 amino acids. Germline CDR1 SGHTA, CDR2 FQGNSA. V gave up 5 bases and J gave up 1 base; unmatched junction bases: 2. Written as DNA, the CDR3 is TGTGCCAGCAGCCGACTAGCGGGGGCCCAAGAGACCCAGTACTTC. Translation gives CASSRLAGAQETQYF.

The CDR3 reads CASGSGYEQYF. CDR3 DNA: TGTGCCAGCGGTTCGGGGTACGAGCAGTACTTC. The chain is built from TRBV28 and TRBJ2-7; possible D gene TRBD2, 5 bases. Germline CDR1 and CDR2: MDHEN and SYDVKM. The CDR3 totals 11 residues. V was cut by 8 bases and J by 4 bases, with 9 bases left in between.

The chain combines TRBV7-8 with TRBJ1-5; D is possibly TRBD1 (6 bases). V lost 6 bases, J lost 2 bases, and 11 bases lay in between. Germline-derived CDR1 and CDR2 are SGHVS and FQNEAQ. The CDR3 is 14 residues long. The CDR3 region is CASSRQVGNQPQHF. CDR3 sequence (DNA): TGTGCCAGCAGTCGACAGGTTGGCAATCAGCCCCAGCATTTT.

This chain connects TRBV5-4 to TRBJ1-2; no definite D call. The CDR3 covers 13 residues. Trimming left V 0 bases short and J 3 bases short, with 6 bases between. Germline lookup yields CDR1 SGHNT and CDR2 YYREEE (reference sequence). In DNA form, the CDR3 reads TGTGCCAGCAGCTTGGTAGGTGACTATGGCTACACCTTC. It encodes CASSLVGDYGYTF.

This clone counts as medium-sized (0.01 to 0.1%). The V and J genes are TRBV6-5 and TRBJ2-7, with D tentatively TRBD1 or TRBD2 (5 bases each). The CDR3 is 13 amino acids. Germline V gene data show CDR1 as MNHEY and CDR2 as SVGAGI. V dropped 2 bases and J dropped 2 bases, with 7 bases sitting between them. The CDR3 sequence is CASSYVGAYEQYF. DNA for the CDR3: TGTGCCAGCAGTTACGTGGGGGCCTACGAGCAGTACTTC.

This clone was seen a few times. In DNA form, the CDR3 reads TGCGCCAGCAGCTTTCGGAGCGATAACACTGAAGCTTTCTTT. Translating gives CASSFRSDNTEAFF. This chain links TRBV5-1 with TRBJ1-1; D ambiguous. The V gene lost 2 bases and the J gene lost 2 bases, with 10 bases spanning the gap. The CDR3 is 14 amino acids. Germline values: CDR1 SGHRS, CDR2 YFSETQ.